This T cell receptor (beta chain) was recorded in a study of control samples from healthy donors and cancer patients. Trimming cost V 3 bases and J 6 bases, with 8 bases left between them. The CDR3 contains 11 residues. Germline V gene lookup returns CDR1 DFQATT and CDR2 SNEGSKA (reference sequence). Using immunoSEQ multiplex PCR, the repertoire was profiled, and TCRdb retains in-frame clones only, with some absent. The sample includes about 55,000 clones, 90% to 97% seen only once; the top ten take about 1.1%. The chain is built from TRBV20-1 and TRBJ1-1; D not certain. The clonotype originates from a woman between 18 and 29 years old in good health. The sample consisted of blood. The CDR3 bases are TGCAGTGCTAGTGGGCCGGCTGAAGCTTTCTTT. This codes for CSASGPAEAFF.